These T cell receptor beta chains were read from a single sample in a study of T cells after yellow fever vaccination. TCRdb passed the 5' RACE reads through MiXCR, listing each CDR3 protein once. Of under 700,000 distinct CDR3 sequences in the sample, about a sixth were seen once. The specimen comprised PBMCs, sampled about 5 days after the first yellow fever vaccination. The receptor set was obtained from a young man who received the YFV17D yellow fever vaccine. CDR3s include the opening cysteine and the closing phenylalanine or tryptophan. D genes are given only for firm matches. Rows may omit the clone size; those that give it use once, few, many or a size class.

J,D,size,V,CDR3,DNA
TRBJ2-7,TRBD1,-,TRBV5-1,CASTNPGQGAEQYF,TGCGCCAGCACCAATCCGGGACAGGGCGCCGAGCAGTACTTC
TRBJ2-1,-,many,TRBV7-9,CASSTQGPVYNEQFF,TGTGCCAGCAGCACTCAGGGTCCTGTCTACAATGAGCAGTTCTTC
TRBJ2-7,TRBD2,-,TRBV5-1,CASSSPTSGEAYEQYF,TGCGCCAGCAGCTCTCCGACTAGCGGGGAGGCCTACGAGCAGTACTTC
TRBJ2-7,TRBD2,-,TRBV5-1,CASSRYGGGAYEQYF,TGCGCCAGCAGCCGATACGGGGGGGGCGCCTACGAGCAGTACTTC
TRBJ2-1,TRBD2,few,TRBV11-3,CASSLGGGGGPGEQFF,TGTGCCAGCAGCTTAGGAGGCGGGGGGGGCCCAGGTGAGCAGTTCTTC
TRBJ1-1,TRBD1,many,TRBV12-3/TRBV12-4,CASKAGTENTEAFF,TGTGCCAGCAAAGCCGGGACAGAGAACACTGAAGCTTTCTTT
TRBJ1-1,-,few,TRBV7-8,CASSLAGGFVNTEAFF,TGTGCCAGCAGCTTAGCAGGGGGGTTCGTGAACACTGAAGCTTTCTTT
TRBJ2-3,TRBD2,-,TRBV7-2,CASSLAVGGVADTQYF,TGTGCCAGCAGCTTAGCAGTGGGGGGGGTTGCAGATACGCAGTATTTT
TRBJ2-5,-,-,TRBV4-3,CASSQEVFMETQYF,TGCGCCAGCAGCCAAGAAGTATTTATGGAGACCCAGTACTTC
TRBJ2-3,-,many,TRBV5-1,CASSTGDTGVTQYF,TGCGCCAGCAGCACGGGGGACACCGGCGTTACGCAGTATTTT
TRBJ2-5,TRBD1,-,TRBV6-1,CASTPPGTGGQETQYF,TGTGCCAGCACCCCTCCCGGGACAGGGGGCCAAGAGACCCAGTACTTC
TRBJ2-1,-,few,TRBV7-8,CASTPDSNNEQFF,TGTGCCAGCACCCCGGACAGCAACAATGAGCAGTTCTTC
TRBJ2-1,-,-,TRBV18,CASSPSSPYNEQFF,TGTGCCAGCTCACCATCCTCACCATACAATGAGCAGTTCTTC
TRBJ2-1,TRBD2,few,TRBV4-1,CASSPTPTSGGLNEQFF,TGCGCCAGCAGCCCTACACCGACTAGCGGGGGGTTGAATGAGCAGTTCTTC
TRBJ2-5,TRBD2,-,TRBV29-1,CSVASGGPWGETQYF,TGCAGCGTCGCCTCGGGGGGGCCTTGGGGAGAGACCCAGTACTTC
TRBJ1-1,-,few,TRBV20-1,CSARDPTANTEAFF,TGCAGTGCTAGAGATCCGACGGCGAACACTGAAGCTTTCTTT
TRBJ1-1,-,few,TRBV6-2/TRBV6-3,CASSYTLDGSTEAFF,TGTGCCAGCAGTTACACCCTGGACGGATCGACTGAAGCTTTCTTT
TRBJ2-1,TRBD2,-,TRBV11-3,CASSPREGLDEQFF,TGTGCCAGCAGCCCCAGGGAGGGATTAGATGAGCAGTTCTTC
TRBJ1-2,-,few,TRBV9,CASSGVMGSDGYTF,TGTGCCAGCAGCGGGGTAATGGGGTCGGATGGCTACACCTTC
TRBJ2-3,TRBD1,few,TRBV5-1,CASSLGGTGVEDTQYF,TGCGCCAGCAGCTTGGGTGGGACAGGAGTAGAAGATACGCAGTATTTT
TRBJ1-5,-,-,TRBV4-3,CASSQRVGRGLSNQPQHF,TGCGCCAGCAGCCAACGAGTCGGGCGGGGTTTAAGCAATCAGCCCCAGCATTTT
TRBJ1-6,TRBD1,few,TRBV4-3,CASSRTGTGEKSPLHF,TGCGCCAGCAGCCGCACCGGGACAGGGGAAAAATCACCCCTCCACTTT
TRBJ1-2,-,-,TRBV4-1,CASSQDQGQSYGYTF,TGCGCCAGCAGCCAAGATCAGGGGCAGTCCTATGGCTACACCTTC
TRBJ2-7,-,-,TRBV7-2,CASSFDGYYEQYF,TGTGCCAGCAGCTTCGATGGCTACTACGAGCAGTACTTC
TRBJ2-1,-,-,TRBV29-1,CSVEPHRRFYNEQFF,TGCAGCGTTGAGCCTCACAGACGATTTTACAATGAGCAGTTCTTC
TRBJ2-1,-,few,TRBV19,CASSIDTTLNYEQFF,TGTGCCAGTAGTATAGATACGACCCTGAATTATGAGCAGTTCTTC
TRBJ1-1,TRBD1,-,TRBV4-2,CASSPGQEAFF,TGTGCCAGCAGCCCGGGACAGGAAGCTTTCTTT
TRBJ2-1,-,few,TRBV10-3,CAISPANEQFF,TGTGCCATCAGCCCAGCCAATGAGCAGTTCTTC
TRBJ2-3,-,few,TRBV9,CASSLGQGSYTQYF,TGTGCCAGCAGCTTGGGACAAGGCTCGTATACGCAGTATTTT
TRBJ1-2,TRBD1,-,TRBV2,CASSEGQGANYGYTF,TGTGCCAGCAGTGAGGGGCAGGGGGCTAACTATGGCTACACCTTC
TRBJ1-1,-,few,TRBV12-3/TRBV12-4,CASRGVGIAFF,TGTGCCAGCAGGGGAGTTGGCATAGCTTTCTTT
TRBJ2-7,TRBD2,-,TRBV4-1,CASSQATSGVSYEQYF,TGCGCCAGCAGCCAAGCGACTAGCGGGGTATCCTACGAGCAGTACTTC
TRBJ2-5,TRBD2,few,TRBV20-1,CSARAKAGGNQETQYF,TGCAGTGCTAGAGCGAAAGCGGGGGGTAACCAAGAGACCCAGTACTTC
TRBJ2-3,-,-,TRBV24-1,CATSVPGVTDTQYF,TGTGCCACCAGTGTCCCCGGAGTTACAGATACGCAGTATTTT
TRBJ2-7,TRBD2,-,TRBV20-1,CSGIDGTRAYEQYF,TGCAGTGGTATAGACGGGACTAGGGCCTACGAGCAGTACTTC
TRBJ2-1,-,-,TRBV9,CASSVMAQVRNEQFF,TGTGCCAGCAGCGTAATGGCCCAGGTGCGAAATGAGCAGTTCTTC
TRBJ2-7,-,few,TRBV3-1,CASSQNPGSYEQYF,TGTGCCAGCAGCCAAAATCCAGGGTCCTACGAGCAGTACTTC
TRBJ2-7,TRBD2,few,TRBV5-1,CASSLAWSGGAYEQYF,TGCGCCAGCAGCTTGGCCTGGAGCGGGGGGGCCTACGAGCAGTACTTC
TRBJ1-2,-,-,TRBV12-3/TRBV12-4,CASRDFGRNYGYTF,TGTGCCAGCAGGGATTTCGGACGGAACTATGGCTACACCTTC
TRBJ1-4,-,few,TRBV7-3,CASSLTTRAGEKLFF,TGTGCCAGCAGCTTAACCACAAGGGCCGGTGAAAAACTGTTTTTT
TRBJ1-2,-,few,TRBV7-9,CASRDVGGYTF,TGTGCCAGCAGGGACGTAGGCGGCTACACCTTC
TRBJ1-5,-,-,TRBV18,CASSPRRTWRPQHF,TGTGCCAGCTCACCGCGACGGACCTGGCGGCCCCAGCATTTT
TRBJ2-7,-,-,TRBV7-9,CASSPDVYEQYF,TGTGCCAGCAGCCCGGACGTGTACGAGCAGTACTTC
TRBJ2-2,-,-,TRBV24-1,CATSAPGTTSAGELFF,TGTGCCACCAGTGCCCCCGGGACGACATCGGCCGGGGAGCTGTTTTTT
TRBJ2-1,TRBD2,-,TRBV7-9,CASSLGGGVLDEQFF,TGTGCCAGCAGCTTAGGCGGGGGGGTTCTCGATGAGCAGTTCTTC
TRBJ2-5,TRBD2,-,TRBV5-1,CASRSRGDQETQYF,TGCGCCAGCAGGTCGCGGGGGGATCAAGAGACCCAGTACTTC